A selection of T cell receptor beta chains follows, all from one sample in a study of CD8 T cells in Susac syndrome. TCRdb analysed the immunoSEQ multiplex PCR reads with MiXCR anew, one entry per CDR3 protein. The sample has fewer than 150,000 distinct CDR3 sequences; around 90% are singletons. Sequenced material: CD8+ T cells from PBMCs. The source of these receptors is a human donor with multiple sclerosis. Each CDR3 is given with its conserved first and last residue. Fields, in order: V gene, clone size, D gene, J gene, CDR3 protein, CDR3 DNA. The D gene is left open where the match is weak. Size is omitted from some rows. Given values are once, few, many or a class for expanded clones.

>TRBV15|.|.|TRBJ2-2
CATSFPRGRRTGELFF
TGTGCCACCAGCTTTCCACGGGGGAGACGTACCGGGGAGCTGTTTTTT
>TRBV29-1|once|.|TRBJ2-3
CSVDRSNTDTQYF
TGCAGCGTTGACAGGTCTAACACAGATACGCAGTATTTT
>TRBV3-1|.|.|TRBJ1-2
CASSQGTTYGYTF
TGTGCCAGCAGCCAAGGCACTACCTATGGCTACACCTTC
>TRBV25-1|.|.|TRBJ2-7
CASREHWEQYF
TGTGCCAGCAGGGAACACTGGGAGCAGTACTTC
>TRBV30|.|.|TRBJ1-1
CAWRVGGPNTEAFF
TGTGCCTGGAGGGTCGGCGGGCCTAACACTGAAGCTTTCTTT
>TRBV7-6|.|.|TRBJ2-6
CASSLGYSGANVLTF
TGTGCCAGCAGCTTAGGCTACTCTGGGGCCAACGTCCTGACTTTC
>TRBV12-5|.|TRBD1|TRBJ1-5
CASAPTGLQPQHF
TGTGCTAGTGCCCCGACAGGGCTTCAGCCCCAGCATTTT
>TRBV25-1|.|TRBD2|TRBJ2-2
CASSTAWTSGRANTGELFF
TGTGCCAGCAGTACCGCCTGGACTAGCGGGAGGGCGAACACCGGGGAGCTGTTTTTT
>TRBV12-3/TRBV12-4|.|.|TRBJ2-1
CASSFVPNEQFF
TGTGCCAGCAGTTTCGTTCCCAATGAGCAGTTCTTC
>TRBV12-3/TRBV12-4|.|.|TRBJ2-7
CASSLNPGNYEQYF
TGTGCCAGCAGTTTAAATCCGGGAAACTACGAGCAGTACTTC
>TRBV20-1|.|.|TRBJ2-7
CSARNPRESYEQYF
TGCAGTGCTAGGAACCCGAGGGAATCCTACGAGCAGTACTTC
>TRBV6-6|.|.|TRBJ2-1
CASSYGVGNEQFF
TGTGCCAGCAGTTATGGAGTAGGAAATGAGCAGTTCTTC
>TRBV27|once|.|TRBJ2-3
CASSSSPDTQYF
TGTGCCAGCAGTTCAAGCCCGGATACGCAGTATTTT
>TRBV11-2|.|.|TRBJ1-1
CASSPTGRARAFF
TGTGCCAGCAGCCCGACAGGAAGGGCGCGAGCTTTCTTT
>TRBV3-1|.|.|TRBJ2-1
CASSQVDRYNEQFF
TGTGCCAGCAGCCAAGTGGACAGATACAATGAGCAGTTCTTC
>TRBV12-5|.|TRBD2|TRBJ2-3
CASGLVGRAGTDTQYF
TGTGCTAGTGGTTTGGTTGGGAGAGCGGGAACAGATACGCAGTATTTT
>TRBV29-1|.|TRBD1|TRBJ1-2
CSVAGTGDVGYTF
TGCAGCGTTGCCGGGACAGGGGATGTTGGCTACACCTTC
>TRBV6-2/TRBV6-3|.|TRBD2|TRBJ2-1
CASGLAGVYNEQFF
TGTGCCAGCGGACTAGCGGGAGTATACAATGAGCAGTTCTTC
>TRBV6-5|.|.|TRBJ2-7
CASSYNDGAYEQYF
TGTGCCAGCAGTTACAACGACGGCGCCTACGAGCAGTACTTC
>TRBV15|.|.|TRBJ2-3
CATSRGSGASDTQYF
TGTGCCACCAGCAGAGGCTCGGGAGCCTCAGATACGCAGTATTTT
>TRBV13|.|.|TRBJ2-3
CASRFHTDTQYF
TGTGCCAGCAGATTCCACACAGATACGCAGTATTTT
>TRBV7-7|.|TRBD1|TRBJ1-1
CASSAGGPNTEAFF
TGTGCCAGCAGCGCAGGGGGCCCGAACACTGAAGCTTTCTTT
>TRBV27|.|.|TRBJ2-1
CASSLSKGGNEQFF
TGTGCCAGCAGTTTATCGAAGGGTGGCAATGAGCAGTTCTTC
>TRBV6-2/TRBV6-3|.|.|TRBJ2-7
CASSWGGEQYF
TGTGCCAGCAGTTGGGGAGGCGAGCAGTACTTC
>TRBV12-3/TRBV12-4|.|.|TRBJ2-7
CASSLIRHEQYF
TGTGCCAGCAGTTTAATTCGGCACGAGCAGTACTTC
>TRBV28|.|.|TRBJ1-2
CASSLTQEDNYGYTF
TGTGCCAGCAGTTTAACGCAGGAAGACAACTATGGCTACACCTTC
>TRBV7-9|.|TRBD2|TRBJ2-3
CASSARLAEKLSSTDTQYF
TGTGCCAGCAGCGCCCGACTAGCGGAAAAGCTTTCTAGCACAGATACGCAGTATTTT
>TRBV28|.|TRBD2|TRBJ2-7
CASSLVAGPHEQYF
TGTGCCAGCAGTTTGGTAGCGGGACCCCACGAGCAGTACTTC
>TRBV6-5|.|TRBD2|TRBJ2-3
CASSYWPRESDTQYF
TGTGCCAGCAGTTATTGGCCGCGGGAGTCGGATACGCAGTATTTT
>TRBV2|.|.|TRBJ2-2
CASIIVAGELFF
TGTGCCAGCATTATAGTAGCCGGGGAGCTGTTTTTT
>TRBV4-1|.|.|TRBJ2-5
CASSQVLGQETQYF
TGCGCCAGCAGCCAAGTACTGGGACAAGAGACCCAGTACTTC
>TRBV6-2/TRBV6-3|.|.|TRBJ2-1
CASRPALAQQGNEQFF
TGTGCCAGCAGACCGGCTCTAGCCCAGCAGGGTAATGAGCAGTTCTTC
>TRBV25-1|.|TRBD2|TRBJ2-1
CASSSGVSYNEQFF
TGTGCCAGCAGCAGCGGGGTGTCCTACAATGAGCAGTTCTTC
>TRBV28|.|.|TRBJ2-5
CASSLVSGTQGETQYF
TGTGCCAGCAGTTTAGTGTCCGGCACCCAGGGGGAGACCCAGTACTTC
>TRBV29-1|.|TRBD1|TRBJ2-7
CSVDRGSYEQYF
TGCAGCGTCGACAGGGGGTCCTACGAGCAGTACTTC
>TRBV5-6|few|.|TRBJ2-7
CASSLLWRGDSYEQYF
TGTGCCAGCAGCTTGTTATGGAGGGGCGACTCCTACGAGCAGTACTTC
>TRBV4-3|.|.|TRBJ2-6
CASSQDSGTGANVLTF
TGCGCCAGCAGCCAGGATTCGGGGACCGGGGCCAACGTCCTGACTTTC
>TRBV9|.|.|TRBJ1-1
CASSVDGANTEAFF
TGTGCCAGCAGCGTAGATGGGGCGAACACTGAAGCTTTCTTT
>TRBV28|.|.|TRBJ2-7
CASSTTRPPRAYEQYF
TGTGCCAGCAGTACAACCCGACCCCCAAGGGCCTACGAGCAGTACTTC
>TRBV23-1|.|TRBD1|TRBJ1-1
CASSQSGSTGVYTEAFF
TGCGCCAGCAGTCAATCGGGTTCGACAGGGGTATACACTGAAGCTTTCTTT
>TRBV9|few|TRBD1|TRBJ2-2
CASRATGGSIGELFF
TGTGCCAGCAGGGCTACAGGGGGCAGTATCGGGGAGCTGTTTTTT